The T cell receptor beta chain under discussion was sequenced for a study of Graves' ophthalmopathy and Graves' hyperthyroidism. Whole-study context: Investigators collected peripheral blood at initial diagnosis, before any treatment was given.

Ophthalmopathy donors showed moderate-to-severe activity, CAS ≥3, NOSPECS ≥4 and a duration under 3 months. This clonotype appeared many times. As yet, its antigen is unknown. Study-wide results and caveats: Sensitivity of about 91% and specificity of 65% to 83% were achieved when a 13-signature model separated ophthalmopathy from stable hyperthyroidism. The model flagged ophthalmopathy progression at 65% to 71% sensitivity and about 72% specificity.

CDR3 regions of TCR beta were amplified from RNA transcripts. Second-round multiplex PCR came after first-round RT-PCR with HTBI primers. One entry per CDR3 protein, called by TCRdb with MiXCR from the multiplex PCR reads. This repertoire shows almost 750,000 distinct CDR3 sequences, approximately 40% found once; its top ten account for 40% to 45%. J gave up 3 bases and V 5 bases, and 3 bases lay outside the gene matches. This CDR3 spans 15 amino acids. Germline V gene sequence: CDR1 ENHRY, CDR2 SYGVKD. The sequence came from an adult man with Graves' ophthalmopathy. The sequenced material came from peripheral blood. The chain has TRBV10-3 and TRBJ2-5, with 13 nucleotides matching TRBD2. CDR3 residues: CAISTGTSGEETQYF. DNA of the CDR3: TGTGCCATCAGTACCGGGACTAGCGGGGAAGAGACCCAGTACTTC.